Listed here are 5 T cell receptor beta chains from one sample, sequenced in a study of T cells in Graves' hyperthyroidism and ophthalmopathy. RNA transcripts were the template for amplifying TCR beta CDR3 regions. HTBI primers were used for first-round RT-PCR of the TCR CDR3. TCRdb analysed the multiplex PCR reads with MiXCR anew, one entry per CDR3 protein. The top ten clones hold approximately 5.8% of a sample with about 420,000 distinct CDR3 sequences, around 15% of them seen once. Sequenced sample: blood. All receptors come from a woman between 18 and 29 years old with Graves' hyperthyroidism.

This clonotype was seen more than once but under ten times. J is TRBJ2-3 and V is TRBV6-1, with 7 bases matching TRBD2. There are 15 residues in the CDR3. Trimming cost V 6 bases and J 5 bases; bases outside gene matches: 11. Germline V gene sequence: CDR1 MNHNS, CDR2 SASEGT. The CDR3 DNA sequence: TGTGCCAGCAGCCCCGGGGGGAGGTCCGGAGATACGCAGTATTTT. Protein: CASSPGGRSGDTQYF.

This clonotype was found many times. This sequence joins TRBV10-3 and TRBJ1-2; D is unclear. Germline V CDR1 and CDR2: ENHRY, SYGVKD. V lost 4 bases, J lost 0 bases, and 15 bases lay in between. The CDR3 spans 16 residues. CDR3 sequence reads: CAISVSELTTNYGYTF. The DNA for the CDR3 is TGTGCCATCAGTGTAAGCGAGCTCACGACTAACTATGGCTACACCTTC.

This clonotype was seen ten or more times. V gene TRBV28 combines with J gene TRBJ2-3; D not certain. The CDR3 is 16 amino acids. V was clipped by 2 bases and J by 0 bases, with 12 bases between them. Looked up from germline, CDR1 is MDHEN and CDR2 is SYDVKM. CDR3 sequence: CASSLLVTSSTDTQYF. Written as DNA, the CDR3 is TGTGCCAGCAGTTTACTTGTAACCTCTAGCACAGATACGCAGTATTTT.

This clonotype was observed at least ten times. This rearrangement joins TRBV12-3 or TRBV12-4 to TRBJ2-7; 10 positions match TRBD1. The J segment lost 1 base and the V segment lost 5 bases, leaving 8 bases of the junction unmatched. CDR3 length: 16 residues. The CDR3 sequence: CASSALPGQGSYEQYF. CDR3 nucleotides: TGTGCCAGCAGTGCCCTACCGGGACAGGGGTCCTACGAGCAGTACTTC.

This clonotype came up many times. This chain joins TRBV20-1 and TRBJ2-3; D is perhaps TRBD2 (6 bases). CDR1 and CDR2 from the germline V gene are DFQATT and SNEGSKA (reference sequence). The CDR3 is made up of 13 amino acids. V lost 5 bases to trimming and J lost 6 bases, with 15 bases between them. The CDR3 sequence: CSAGRAGRDTQYF. The DNA for the CDR3 is TGCAGTGCTGGAAGAGCGGGTCGGGATACGCAGTATTTT.